This T cell receptor beta chain was obtained from a study of blood T cell repertoires in COVID-19. The germline gives CDR1 KGHSH, CDR2 LQKENI. The CDR3 covers 17 residues. J lost 2 bases, V lost 5 bases, and 10 bases had no gene match. The table came from immunoSEQ multiplex PCR; TCRdb's copy has only in-frame clones and leaves some out. This sample has 75,000 to 95,000 clones, with about 88% found just once. Sequencing used peripheral blood. The chain recombines TRBV18 with TRBJ1-5, with 9 bases identical to TRBD1. The source of this sequence is a woman aged 80 or older with acute or convalescent COVID-19. The CDR3 region is CASSSTGGEMGNQPQHF. CDR3 sequence (DNA): TGTGCCAGCTCATCGACAGGGGGGGAAATGGGCAATCAGCCCCAGCATTTT.